A single sample is the source of the 5 T cell receptor beta chains below, sequenced in a study of shared clonotypes between healthy human individuals. Using immunoSEQ multiplex PCR, the repertoire was profiled, and TCRdb retains in-frame clones only, with some absent. The repertoire includes roughly 2 million clones, 85% to 95% of them detected once, and 0.13% sits in the top ten. The specimen was naive CD4+ T cells sorted from blood. As for subset: CD45RA+ positively selected. Source of these receptors: a man younger than 35 in good health.

The chain combines TRBV18 with TRBJ1-1; D unresolved. Germline V CDR1 and CDR2: KGHSH, LQKENI. This CDR3 is 14 amino acids long. Trimming shortened V by 2 bases and J by 2 bases, and 9 bases separated the two germline ends. CDR3 coding DNA: TGTGCCAGCTCACCAGGGTACGAAAACACTGAAGCTTTCTTT. Translating it yields CASSPGYENTEAFF.

The chain joins TRBV30 to TRBJ1-2; the match to TRBD1 covers 8 bases. J was trimmed by 0 bases and V by 5 bases; bases with no gene match: 5. The CDR3 totals 14 residues. Germline V gene lookup returns CDR1 GTSNPN and CDR2 SVGIG (reference sequence). CDR3 sequence: CAWGWTGTNYGYTF. In DNA, the CDR3 is TGTGCCTGGGGCTGGACAGGGACTAACTATGGCTACACCTTC.

The rearrangement joins TRBV6-6 to TRBJ1-6; no clear D gene. The CDR3 runs to 12 residues. Germline-derived CDR1 and CDR2 are MNHNY and SVGAGI (reference sequence). Trimming stripped 1 base from V and 10 bases from J, with 5 bases between. CDR3 in amino acids: CASSYLVSPLHF. DNA of the CDR3: TGTGCCAGCAGTTACTTAGTATCACCCCTCCACTTT.

This sequence joins TRBV11-2 and TRBJ1-2, with TRBD1 as a possible D gene (5 bases). V was trimmed by 1 base and J by 6 bases, leaving 9 bases between them. Looked up from germline, CDR1 is SGHAT and CDR2 is FQNNGV. This CDR3 contains 13 residues. CDR3 sequence (DNA): TGTGCCAGCAGCTTAGGAGGGGTCGATGGCTACACCTTC. This codes for CASSLGGVDGYTF.

The J gene is TRBJ2-6, the V gene TRBV6-6; no firm D call. The length of the CDR3 is 13 residues. Germline CDR1 and CDR2: MNHNY and SVGAGI (reference sequence). Trimming shortened V by 8 bases and J by 2 bases, and 7 bases separated the two germline ends. In DNA, the CDR3 is TGTGCCAGCGGGATGGCTGGGGCCAACGTCCTGACTTTC. It is translated as CASGMAGANVLTF.